The TCR beta chain described here comes from a study of T cell responses to AZD1222 COVID-19 vaccine. Study outcomes and limitations: Dominant at 160-218 and 743-854, vaccine-associated CD4 TCRs also spanned spike. Donors in the cohort were predominantly white British and more often female, and clonal diversity was possibly underestimated. Sampling that yielded the repertoires occurred only after the peak T cell response.

The CDR3 is made up of 14 amino acids. Trimming removed 5 bases at V and 4 bases at J, with 11 bases between. Germline CDR1 reads SGHTA; CDR2 reads FQGNSA. Measured with immunoSEQ multiplex PCR; TCRdb has only the in-frame clones, and not every one. The table records about 160,000 clones, 92% of them present only once. With regard to this clone: Its antigen is unidentified.

The sequence came from an adult in good health. Sequencing used peripheral blood, obtained on day 0 of MenACWY control vaccination. The chain links TRBV7-2 to TRBJ2-2; D unclear. This CDR3 reads CASSPLLSTGELFF. Here the CDR3 DNA reads TGTGCCAGCAGCCCCTTATTGAGCACCGGGGAGCTGTTTTTT.